This T cell receptor (beta chain) was sequenced for a study of cytomegalovirus exposure and HLA in healthy donors. Overall study: The approximately 690 first-cohort repertoires and the 120 or so validation repertoires shared the same platform, a later analysis reported. The study, taken as a whole, reports: Altogether, about 160 TCR beta chains were recorded as cytomegalovirus-associated. Through in vitro validation, three CMV-associated chains were shown to be specific for CMV antigens.

Concerning this clone: Its antigen remains unknown.

Sequencing was performed with immunoSEQ multiplex PCR; in TCRdb, only in-frame clones are kept and a portion is missing. The sample shows about 190,000 clones, about 84% of them seen only once. V shed 0 bases and J shed 4 bases, with 15 bases lying between them. The CDR3 loop spans 16 amino acids. The germline V gene has CDR1 MGHRA and CDR2 YSYEKL. The TCR was taken from a woman under 30 in good health and CMV-seronegative. Sequencing used PBMCs. This chain joins TRBV4-1 and TRBJ1-1, with a tentative D call TRBD1 (5 bases). CDR3: CASSQDWAGLTTEAFF. CDR3 in DNA: TGCGCCAGCAGCCAAGATTGGGCAGGGTTGACCACTGAAGCTTTCTTT.